This entry lists 7 T cell receptor beta chains sequenced from one sample in a study of blood T cell repertoires in COVID-19. The data were produced by immunoSEQ multiplex PCR, yet TCRdb's version contains in-frame clones alone and is incomplete. Among approximately 100,000 clones listed, over 75% were seen once. The material sequenced was peripheral blood. The receptors originated from a man between 65 and 85 years old with active or convalescent COVID-19.

The V call is TRBV15, the J call TRBJ1-3; TRBD1 might be the D (6 bases). Germline V lookup: CDR1 LNHNV, CDR2 YYDKDF (reference sequence). V gave up 1 base and J gave up 1 base, with 11 bases separating them. This CDR3 spans 16 amino acids. This chain's CDR3 is CATSRAGGLSGNTIYF. The CDR3 region has the DNA TGTGCCACCAGCAGAGCCGGGGGGCTGTCTGGAAACACCATATATTTT.

The V call is TRBV6-5, the J call TRBJ2-7, with D possibly being TRBD1 (5 bases). The CDR3 length is 14 residues. Germline values: CDR1 MNHEY, CDR2 SVGAGI. V was trimmed by 5 bases and J by 3 bases, leaving 14 bases between them. CDR3 nucleotides: TGTGCCAGCAGTACCAGGGCCCATGACTACGAGCAGTACTTC. Its translation: CASSTRAHDYEQYF.

The genes are TRBV2 and TRBJ2-4, with TRBD1 identical over 7 bases. Germline CDR1 is SNHLY and CDR2 is FYNNEI. This CDR3 spans 14 amino acids. V lost 9 bases to trimming and J lost 5 bases; unmatched junction nucleotides: 10. The CDR3 DNA reads as TGTGCCAGTCATAGACAGGGCCCCCAAAACATTCAGTACTTC. Amino acids: CASHRQGPQNIQYF.

The rearrangement links TRBV19 to TRBJ1-4, with D hard to call. V dropped 6 bases and J dropped 4 bases, with 15 bases sitting between them. This CDR3 spans 15 amino acids. Germline V gives CDR1 LNHDA, CDR2 SQIVND (reference sequence). This CDR3 reads CASSLLWAVNEKLFF. CDR3 bases: TGTGCCAGTAGCCTGCTGTGGGCAGTTAATGAAAAACTGTTTTTT.

This clone occurred once. The chain recombines TRBV9 with TRBJ2-3; 11 nucleotides line up with TRBD2. Looked up from germline, CDR1 is SGDLS and CDR2 is YYNGEE. V shed 4 bases and J 6 bases; nucleotides not matched to a gene: 4. The CDR3 is 14 residues long. CDR3 residues: CASSPRTSGDTQYF. The CDR3, as DNA: TGTGCCAGCAGCCCGCGGACTAGCGGGGATACGCAGTATTTT.

The chain couples TRBV18 to TRBJ1-2; 7 bases fit TRBD1. Per germline, CDR1 KGHSH and CDR2 LQKENI. The J segment lost 0 bases and the V segment lost 6 bases, leaving 19 bases of the junction unmatched. This CDR3 contains 19 residues. The CDR3 sequence: CASSPTRQGDFTANYGYTF. CDR3 DNA sequence: TGTGCCAGCTCCCCCACACGGCAGGGGGACTTTACAGCTAACTATGGCTACACCTTC.

The rearrangement uses TRBV29-1 and TRBJ2-2, with D maybe TRBD1 (6 bases). The CDR3 is made up of 12 amino acids. Between the trimmed V and J ends, which lost 6 bases and 8 bases, there was a span of 13 bases. The germline V gene has CDR1 SQVTM and CDR2 ANQGSEA. This chain's CDR3 is CSVQGPPGELFF. The CDR3 nucleotides are TGCAGCGTACAGGGCCCTCCTGGGGAGCTGTTTTTT.